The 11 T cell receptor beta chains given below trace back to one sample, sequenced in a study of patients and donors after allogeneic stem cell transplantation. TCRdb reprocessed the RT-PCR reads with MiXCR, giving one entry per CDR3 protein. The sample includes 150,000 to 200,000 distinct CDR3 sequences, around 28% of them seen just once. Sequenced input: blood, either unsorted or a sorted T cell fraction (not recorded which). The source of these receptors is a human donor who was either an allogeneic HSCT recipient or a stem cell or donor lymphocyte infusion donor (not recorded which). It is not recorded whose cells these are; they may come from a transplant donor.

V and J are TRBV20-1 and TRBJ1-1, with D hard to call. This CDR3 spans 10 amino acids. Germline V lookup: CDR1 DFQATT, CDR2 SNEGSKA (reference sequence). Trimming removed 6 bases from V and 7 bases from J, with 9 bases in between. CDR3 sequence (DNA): TGCAGTGCCCGAGCCATTGAAGCTTTCTTT. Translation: CSARAIEAFF.

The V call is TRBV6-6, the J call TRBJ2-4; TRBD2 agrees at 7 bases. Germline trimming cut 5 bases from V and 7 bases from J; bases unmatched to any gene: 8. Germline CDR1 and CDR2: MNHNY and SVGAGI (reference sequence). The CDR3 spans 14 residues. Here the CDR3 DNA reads TGTGCCAGCAGTCAGTCGGCGGGAGCTAACATTCAGTACTTC. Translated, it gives CASSQSAGANIQYF.

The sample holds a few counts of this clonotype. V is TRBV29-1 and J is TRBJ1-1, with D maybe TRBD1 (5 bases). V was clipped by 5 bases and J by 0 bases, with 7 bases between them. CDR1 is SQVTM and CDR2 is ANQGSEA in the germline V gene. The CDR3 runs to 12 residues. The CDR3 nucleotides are TGCAGCGTTCTGGACATGAACACTGAAGCTTTCTTT. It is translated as CSVLDMNTEAFF. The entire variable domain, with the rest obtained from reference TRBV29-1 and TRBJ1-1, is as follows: SAVISQKPSRDICQRGTSLTIQCQVDSQVTMMFWYRQQPGQSLTLIATANQGSEATYESGFVIDKFPISRPNLTFSTLTVSNMSPEDSSIYLCSVLDMNTEAFFGQGTRLTVV.

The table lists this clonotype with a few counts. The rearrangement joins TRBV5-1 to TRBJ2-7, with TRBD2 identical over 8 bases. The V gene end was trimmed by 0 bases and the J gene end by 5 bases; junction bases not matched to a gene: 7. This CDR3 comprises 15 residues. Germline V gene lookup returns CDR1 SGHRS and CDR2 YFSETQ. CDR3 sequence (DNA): TGCGCCAGCAGCTTGGCATGGACTAGCTACGACGAGCAGTACTTC. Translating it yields CASSLAWTSYDEQYF.

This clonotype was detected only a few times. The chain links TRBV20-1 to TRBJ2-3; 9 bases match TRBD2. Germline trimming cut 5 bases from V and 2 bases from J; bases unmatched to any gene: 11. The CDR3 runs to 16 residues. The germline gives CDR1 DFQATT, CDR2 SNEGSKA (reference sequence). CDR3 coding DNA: TGCAGTGCTGGCCCGTTAGCGGGAGTTCTCACAGATACGCAGTATTTT. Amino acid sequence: CSAGPLAGVLTDTQYF.

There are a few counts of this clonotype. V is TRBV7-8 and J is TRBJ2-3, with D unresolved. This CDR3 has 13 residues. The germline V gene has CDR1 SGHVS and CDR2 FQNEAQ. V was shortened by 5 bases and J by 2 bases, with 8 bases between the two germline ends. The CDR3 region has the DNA TGTGCCAGCAGCGCCTCTCTCACAGATACGCAGTATTTT. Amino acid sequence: CASSASLTDTQYF.

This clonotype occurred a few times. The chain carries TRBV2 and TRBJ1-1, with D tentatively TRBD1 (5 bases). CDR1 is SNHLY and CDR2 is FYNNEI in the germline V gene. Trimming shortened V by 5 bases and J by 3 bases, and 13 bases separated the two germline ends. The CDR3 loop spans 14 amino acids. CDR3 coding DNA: TGTGCCAGCAGTCCCCTCGGGGGGTACACTGAAGCTTTCTTT. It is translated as CASSPLGGYTEAFF.

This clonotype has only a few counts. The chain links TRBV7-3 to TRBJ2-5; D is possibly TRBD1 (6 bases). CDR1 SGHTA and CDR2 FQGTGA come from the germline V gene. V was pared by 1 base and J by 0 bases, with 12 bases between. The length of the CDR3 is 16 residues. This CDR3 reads CASSLKGNRDQETQYF. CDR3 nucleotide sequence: TGTGCCAGCAGCTTAAAGGGGAACAGGGACCAAGAGACCCAGTACTTC.

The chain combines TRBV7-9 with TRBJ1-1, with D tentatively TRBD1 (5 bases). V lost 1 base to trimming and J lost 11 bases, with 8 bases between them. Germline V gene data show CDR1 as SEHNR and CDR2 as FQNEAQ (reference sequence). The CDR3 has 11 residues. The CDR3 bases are TGTGCCAGCAGCTTAGAAGGGGCGGCTTTCTTT. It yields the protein CASSLEGAAFF.

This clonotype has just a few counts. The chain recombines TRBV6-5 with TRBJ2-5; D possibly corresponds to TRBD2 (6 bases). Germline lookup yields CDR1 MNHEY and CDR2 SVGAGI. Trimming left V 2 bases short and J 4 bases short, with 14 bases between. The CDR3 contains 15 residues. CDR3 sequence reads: CASSYGGSEVETQYF. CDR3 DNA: TGTGCCAGCAGTTACGGGGGGTCCGAAGTAGAGACCCAGTACTTC.

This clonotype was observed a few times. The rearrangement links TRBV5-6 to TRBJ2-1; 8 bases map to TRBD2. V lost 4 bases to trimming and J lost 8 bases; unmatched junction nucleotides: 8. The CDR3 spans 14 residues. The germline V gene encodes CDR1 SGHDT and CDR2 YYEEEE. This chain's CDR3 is CASSPAGDKDEQFF. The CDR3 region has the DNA TGTGCCAGCAGCCCAGCGGGAGACAAGGATGAGCAGTTCTTC. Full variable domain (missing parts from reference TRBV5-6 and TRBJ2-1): DAGVTQSPTHLIKTRGQQVTLRCSPKSGHDTVSWYQQALGQGPQFIFQYYEEEERQRGNFPDRFSGHQFPNYSSELNVNALLLGDSALYLCASSPAGDKDEQFFGPGTRLTVL.